This is a list of T cell receptor beta chains from one sample in a study of monozygotic twins with inflammatory bowel disease. TCRdb re-called the 5' RACE reads, yielding one record per CDR3 amino acid sequence without DNA. The sample has about 210,000 distinct CDR3 sequences; the top ten hold roughly 1.5%. Sequences were obtained from blood. The origin of the receptors is a human donor with ulcerative colitis or Crohn's disease, or a healthy co-twin of an affected twin (not recorded which). CDR3s include the opening cysteine and the closing phenylalanine or tryptophan.

v_call	cdr3_length	j_call	cdr3_aa
TRBV20-1	13	TRBJ1-1	CSASVSGRPEAFF
TRBV12-3/TRBV12-4	11	TRBJ2-7	CASSTSSEQYF
TRBV5-1	17	TRBJ2-7	CASSPPGHEKSSYEQYF
TRBV29-1	14	TRBJ2-1	CSAPGTGTYNEQFF
TRBV7-8	19	TRBJ2-3	CASSFPLRSGGSSTDTQYF
TRBV18	14	TRBJ2-7	CASSSGTGSSEQYF
TRBV2	15	TRBJ1-1	CASSEAGRQNTEAFF
TRBV11-1	18	TRBJ2-5	CASSATPGLAGVQETQYF
TRBV10-3	13	TRBJ1-1	CAIRAPVADEAFF
TRBV9	13	TRBJ2-1	CASSSGAGNEQFF
TRBV7-9	16	TRBJ1-5	CASSFSAAASNQPQHF
TRBV7-9	12	TRBJ1-2	CASSSPEGGYTF
TRBV11-2	15	TRBJ2-3	CASSFSLTNTDTQYF
TRBV6-6	14	TRBJ1-4	CASSLRQGYEKLFF
TRBV19	16	TRBJ2-3	CASSIEGRGGTDTQYF
TRBV18	15	TRBJ2-7	CASSPGTGDAYEQYF
TRBV19	11	TRBJ2-1	CASRKYNEQFF
TRBV7-2	15	TRBJ2-1	CASNDRQGPYNEQFF
TRBV5-6	15	TRBJ2-1	CASTHPFLSYNEQFF
TRBV7-2	13	TRBJ2-5	CASGRGYEETQYF
TRBV12-3/TRBV12-4	14	TRBJ1-6	CASSWGHTSWTLHF
TRBV11-1	17	TRBJ1-2	CASSLTWTGRGIYGYTF
TRBV18	15	TRBJ1-5	CASSPGADSNQPQHF
TRBV3-1	13	TRBJ1-2	CASSQRGAYGYTF
TRBV6-2/TRBV6-3	14	TRBJ1-5	CASSTGTGYQPQHF
TRBV5-1	14	TRBJ1-6	CASSGTGSRSPLHF
TRBV12-3/TRBV12-4	12	TRBJ1-5	CASRRGDQPQHF
TRBV12-3/TRBV12-4	15	TRBJ1-4	CASSLAQGALGKLFF
TRBV20-1	12	TRBJ2-7	CSARGGAYEQYF
TRBV4-1	16	TRBJ2-7	CASSPEGQGVPYEQYF
TRBV5-1	15	TRBJ2-7	CASSLESGTAYEQYF
TRBV5-1	13	TRBJ2-3	CASSTRDTDTQYF
TRBV5-6	15	TRBJ2-1	CASSLPGGEDNEQFF
TRBV7-9	12	TRBJ1-1	CASRPPGTEAFF